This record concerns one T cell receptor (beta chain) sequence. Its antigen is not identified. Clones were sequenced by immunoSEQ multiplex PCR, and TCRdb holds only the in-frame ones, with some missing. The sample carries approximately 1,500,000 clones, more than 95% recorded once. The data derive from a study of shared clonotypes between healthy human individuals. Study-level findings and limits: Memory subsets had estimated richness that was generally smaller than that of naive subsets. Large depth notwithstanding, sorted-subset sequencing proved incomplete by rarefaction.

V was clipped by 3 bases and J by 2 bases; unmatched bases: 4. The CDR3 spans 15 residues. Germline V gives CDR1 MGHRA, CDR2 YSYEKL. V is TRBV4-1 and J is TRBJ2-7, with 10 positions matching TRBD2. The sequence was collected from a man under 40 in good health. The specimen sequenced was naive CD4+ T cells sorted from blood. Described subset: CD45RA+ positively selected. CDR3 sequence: CASSQQAGGTYEQYF. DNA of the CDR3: TGCGCCAGCAGCCAGCAAGCGGGAGGGACCTACGAGCAGTACTTC.